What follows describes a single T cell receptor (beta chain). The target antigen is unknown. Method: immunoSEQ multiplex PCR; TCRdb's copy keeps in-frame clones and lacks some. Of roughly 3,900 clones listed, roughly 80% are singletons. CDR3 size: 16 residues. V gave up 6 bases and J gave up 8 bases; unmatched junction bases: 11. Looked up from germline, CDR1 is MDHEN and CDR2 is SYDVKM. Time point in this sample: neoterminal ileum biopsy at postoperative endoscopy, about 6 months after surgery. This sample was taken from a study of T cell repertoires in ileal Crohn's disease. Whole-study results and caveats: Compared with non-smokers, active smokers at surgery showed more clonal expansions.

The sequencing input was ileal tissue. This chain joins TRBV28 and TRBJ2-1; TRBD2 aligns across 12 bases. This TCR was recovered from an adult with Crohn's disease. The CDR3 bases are TGTGCCAGCAGGCCCCCTTCTAGCGGGGGGGCCTATGAGCAGTTCTTC. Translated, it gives CASRPPSSGGAYEQFF.